This T cell receptor (beta chain) was captured by sequencing in a study of T cell responses to AZD1222 COVID-19 vaccine. Assay: immunoSEQ multiplex PCR; the TCRdb copy retains only in-frame clones and omits some. Here the sample spans some 150,000 clones, under 95% being singletons. The CDR3 runs 12 residues. Germline CDR1 and CDR2: MNHEY and SMNVEV (reference sequence). Between the trimmed V and J ends, which lost 3 bases and 5 bases, there was a span of 8 bases. This clonotype was obtained from an adult in good health. This chain connects TRBV27 to TRBJ2-7; D is perhaps TRBD1 (5 bases). The sequenced sample was peripheral blood, obtained on day 0 of AZD1222 vaccination. As DNA, the CDR3 is TGTGCCAGCAGTTTTAAGGGGAACGAGCAGTACTTC. Protein: CASSFKGNEQYF.